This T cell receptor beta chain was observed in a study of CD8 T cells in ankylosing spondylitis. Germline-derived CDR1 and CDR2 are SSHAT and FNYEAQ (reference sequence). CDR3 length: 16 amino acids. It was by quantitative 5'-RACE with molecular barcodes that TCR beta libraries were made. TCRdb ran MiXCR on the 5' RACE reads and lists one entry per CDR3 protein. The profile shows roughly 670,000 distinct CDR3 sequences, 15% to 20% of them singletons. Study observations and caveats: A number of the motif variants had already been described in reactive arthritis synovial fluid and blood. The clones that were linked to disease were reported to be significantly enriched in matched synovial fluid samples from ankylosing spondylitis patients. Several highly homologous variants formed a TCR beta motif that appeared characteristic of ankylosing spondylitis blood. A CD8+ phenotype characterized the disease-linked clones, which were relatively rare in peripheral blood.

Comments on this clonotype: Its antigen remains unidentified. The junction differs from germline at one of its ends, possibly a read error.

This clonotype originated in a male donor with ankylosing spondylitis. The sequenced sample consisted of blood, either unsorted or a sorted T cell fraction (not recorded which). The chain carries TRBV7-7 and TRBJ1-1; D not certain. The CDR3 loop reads CASSPLATLRDTEAFF. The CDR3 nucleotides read TGTGCTAGCAGCCCCTTAGCGACCCTTAGGGACACTGAAGCTTTCTTT.